This T cell receptor beta chain derives from a study of blood T cell repertoires in COVID-19. Study as a whole: Both acute and convalescent COVID-19 samples were obtained from the United States, Italy and Spain. From T cells, B-cell-depleted T cells, or PBMCs came the material, which was cDNA or gDNA.

The CDR3 contains 12 residues. Germline lookup yields CDR1 SGHNT and CDR2 YYREEE (reference sequence). Trimming pared 10 bases from V and 5 bases from J, leaving 14 bases between. Original methodology: Amplifying reference gene primers gave estimates of nucleated cell counts. Produced via immunoSEQ multiplex PCR; TCRdb's table is partial and in-frame only. The V and J calls and clone size come from that table; D and trimming were worked out from the DNA. The repertoire holds 65,000 to 95,000 clones, with roughly 87% as singletons. Input material: peripheral blood. The chain joins TRBV5-4 to TRBJ2-3, with TRBD1 as a possible D gene (5 bases). The clonotype was recovered from a man aged 25 to 40 with acute or convalescent COVID-19. The DNA for the CDR3 is TGTGCCGGACACACCCCGGGAGATACGCAGTATTTT. Translating it yields CAGHTPGDTQYF.